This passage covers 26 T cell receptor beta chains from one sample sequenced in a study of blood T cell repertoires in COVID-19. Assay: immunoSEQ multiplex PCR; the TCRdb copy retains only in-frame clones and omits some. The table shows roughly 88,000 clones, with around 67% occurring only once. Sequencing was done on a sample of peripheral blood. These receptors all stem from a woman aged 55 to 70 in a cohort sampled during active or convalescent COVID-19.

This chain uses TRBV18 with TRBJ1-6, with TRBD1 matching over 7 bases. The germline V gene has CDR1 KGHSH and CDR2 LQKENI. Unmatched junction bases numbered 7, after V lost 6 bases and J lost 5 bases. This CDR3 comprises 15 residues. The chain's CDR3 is CASSRAGTDNSPLHF. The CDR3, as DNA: TGTGCCAGCTCCCGAGCCGGGACAGATAATTCACCCCTCCACTTT. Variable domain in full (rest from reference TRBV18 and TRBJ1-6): NAGVMQNPRHLVRRRGQEARLRCSPMKGHSHVYWYRQLPEEGLKFMVYLQKENIIDESGMPKERFSAEFPKEGPSILRIQQVVRGDSAAYFCASSRAGTDNSPLHFGNGTRLTVT.

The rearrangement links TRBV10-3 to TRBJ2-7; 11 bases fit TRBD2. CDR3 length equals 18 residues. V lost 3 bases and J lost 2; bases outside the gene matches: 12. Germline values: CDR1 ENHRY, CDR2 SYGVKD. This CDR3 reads CAISEPTSGTPLTYEQYF. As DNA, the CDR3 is TGTGCCATCAGTGAACCGACTAGCGGGACACCCCTTACCTACGAGCAGTACTTC.

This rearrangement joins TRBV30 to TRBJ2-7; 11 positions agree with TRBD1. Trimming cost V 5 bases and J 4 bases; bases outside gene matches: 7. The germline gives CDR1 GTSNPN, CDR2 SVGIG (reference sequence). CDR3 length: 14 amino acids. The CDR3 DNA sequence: TGTGCCTGGGGTACCGGGACAGGGGGTTACGAGCAGTACTTC. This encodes CAWGTGTGGYEQYF. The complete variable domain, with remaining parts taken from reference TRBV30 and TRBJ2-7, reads SQTIHQWPATLVQPVGSPLSLECTVEGTSNPNLYWYRQAAGRGLQLLFYSVGIGQISSEVPQNLSASRPQDRQFILSSKKLLLSDSGFYLCAWGTGTGGYEQYFGPGTRLTVT.

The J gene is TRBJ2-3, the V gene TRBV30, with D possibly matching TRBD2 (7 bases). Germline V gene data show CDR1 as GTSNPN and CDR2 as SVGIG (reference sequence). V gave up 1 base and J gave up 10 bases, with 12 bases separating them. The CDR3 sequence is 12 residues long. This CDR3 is CAWSGGRGSQYF. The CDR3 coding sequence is TGTGCCTGGAGTGGAGGGAGGGGGTCGCAGTATTTT.

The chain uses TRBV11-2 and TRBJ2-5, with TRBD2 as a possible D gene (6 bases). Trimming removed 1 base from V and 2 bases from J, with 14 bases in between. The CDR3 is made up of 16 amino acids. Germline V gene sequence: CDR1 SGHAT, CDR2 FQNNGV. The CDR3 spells CASSLGAGPRQETQYF. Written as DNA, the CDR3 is TGTGCCAGCAGCTTAGGGGCGGGGCCCCGGCAAGAGACCCAGTACTTC.

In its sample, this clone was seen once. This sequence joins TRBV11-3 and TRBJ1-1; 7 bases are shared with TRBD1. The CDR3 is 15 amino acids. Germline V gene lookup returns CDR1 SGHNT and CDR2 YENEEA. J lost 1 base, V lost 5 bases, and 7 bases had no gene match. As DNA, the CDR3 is TGTGCCAGCAGCCCTGGGACAGACCAGAACACTGAAGCTTTCTTT. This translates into CASSPGTDQNTEAFF.

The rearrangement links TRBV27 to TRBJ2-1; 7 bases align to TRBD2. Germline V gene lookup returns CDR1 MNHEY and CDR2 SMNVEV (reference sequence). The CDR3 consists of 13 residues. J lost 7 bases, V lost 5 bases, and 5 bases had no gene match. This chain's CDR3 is CASSPREGNEQFF. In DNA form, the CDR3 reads TGTGCCAGCAGTCCCAGGGAGGGGAATGAGCAGTTCTTC.

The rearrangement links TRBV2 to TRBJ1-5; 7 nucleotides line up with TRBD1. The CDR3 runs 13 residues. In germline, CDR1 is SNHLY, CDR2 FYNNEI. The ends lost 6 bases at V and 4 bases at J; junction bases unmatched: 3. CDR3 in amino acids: CASSRDRNQPQHF. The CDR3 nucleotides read TGTGCCAGCAGCCGGGACAGAAATCAGCCCCAGCATTTT.

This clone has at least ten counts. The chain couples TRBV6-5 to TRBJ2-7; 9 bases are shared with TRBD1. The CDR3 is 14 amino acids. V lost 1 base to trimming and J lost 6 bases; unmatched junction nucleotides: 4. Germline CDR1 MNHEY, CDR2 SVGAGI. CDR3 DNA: TGTGCCAGCAGTTACTTTCGGACAGGGGTCGAGCAGTACTTC. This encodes CASSYFRTGVEQYF.

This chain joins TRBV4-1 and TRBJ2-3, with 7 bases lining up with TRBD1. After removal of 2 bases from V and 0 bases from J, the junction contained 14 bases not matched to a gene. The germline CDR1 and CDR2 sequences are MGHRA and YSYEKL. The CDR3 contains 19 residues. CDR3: CASSQRGHLPSESTDTQYF. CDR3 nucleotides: TGCGCCAGCAGCCAAAGGGGGCATCTACCGTCAGAAAGCACAGATACGCAGTATTTT.

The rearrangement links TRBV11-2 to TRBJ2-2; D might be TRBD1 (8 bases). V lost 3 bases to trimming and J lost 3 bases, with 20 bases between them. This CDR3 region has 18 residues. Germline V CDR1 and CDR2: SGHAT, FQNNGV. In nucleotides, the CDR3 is TGTGCCAGCAGCTTCGGGGAATGCACAGGGGGGGACACCGGGGAGCTGTTTTTT. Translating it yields CASSFGECTGGDTGELFF.

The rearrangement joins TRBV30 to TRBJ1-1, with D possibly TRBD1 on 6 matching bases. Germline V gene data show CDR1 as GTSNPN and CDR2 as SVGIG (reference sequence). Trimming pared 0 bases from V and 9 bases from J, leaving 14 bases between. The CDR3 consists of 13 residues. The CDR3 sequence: CAWSVTGRGQAFF. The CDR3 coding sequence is TGTGCCTGGAGTGTAACAGGGCGAGGTCAAGCTTTCTTT.

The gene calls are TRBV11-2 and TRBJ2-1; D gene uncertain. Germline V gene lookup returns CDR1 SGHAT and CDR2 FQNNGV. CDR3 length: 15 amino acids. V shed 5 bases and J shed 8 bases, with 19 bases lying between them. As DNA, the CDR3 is TGTGCCAGCAGCCGCCCGCTGACCCAGAGGCATGAGCAGTTCTTC. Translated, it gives CASSRPLTQRHEQFF.

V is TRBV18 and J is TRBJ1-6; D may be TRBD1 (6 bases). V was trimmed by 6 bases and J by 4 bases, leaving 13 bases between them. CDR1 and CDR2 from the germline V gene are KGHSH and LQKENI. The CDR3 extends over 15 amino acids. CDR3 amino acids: CASSLEQGYNSPLHF. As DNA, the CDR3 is TGTGCCAGCTCCCTCGAACAGGGTTATAATTCACCCCTCCACTTT.

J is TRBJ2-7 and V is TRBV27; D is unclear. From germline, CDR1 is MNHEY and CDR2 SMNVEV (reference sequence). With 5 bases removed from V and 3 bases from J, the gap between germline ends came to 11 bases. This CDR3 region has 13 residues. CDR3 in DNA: TGTGCCAGCAGTGACAATCCCCTCTACGAGCAGTACTTC. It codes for CASSDNPLYEQYF.

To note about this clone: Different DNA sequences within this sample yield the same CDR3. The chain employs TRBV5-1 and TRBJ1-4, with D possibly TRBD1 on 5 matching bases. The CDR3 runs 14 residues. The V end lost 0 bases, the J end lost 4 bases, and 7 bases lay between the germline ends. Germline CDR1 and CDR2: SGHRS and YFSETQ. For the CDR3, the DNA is TGCGCCAGCAGCTTGGGGCAGGGTAATGAAAAACTGTTTTTT. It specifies CASSLGQGNEKLFF.

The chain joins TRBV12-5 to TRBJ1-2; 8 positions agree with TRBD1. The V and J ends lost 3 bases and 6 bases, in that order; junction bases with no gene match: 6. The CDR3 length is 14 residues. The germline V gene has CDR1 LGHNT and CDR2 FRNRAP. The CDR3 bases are TGTGCTAGTGGTTTATTGGACAGGGAAAATGGCTACACCTTC. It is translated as CASGLLDRENGYTF.

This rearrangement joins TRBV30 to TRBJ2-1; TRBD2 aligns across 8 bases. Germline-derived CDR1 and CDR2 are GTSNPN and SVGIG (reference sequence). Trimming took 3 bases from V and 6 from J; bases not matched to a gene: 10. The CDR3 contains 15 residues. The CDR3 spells CAWRTSGRGANEQFF. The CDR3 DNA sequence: TGTGCCTGGAGGACCTCTGGGCGGGGGGCCAATGAGCAGTTCTTC.

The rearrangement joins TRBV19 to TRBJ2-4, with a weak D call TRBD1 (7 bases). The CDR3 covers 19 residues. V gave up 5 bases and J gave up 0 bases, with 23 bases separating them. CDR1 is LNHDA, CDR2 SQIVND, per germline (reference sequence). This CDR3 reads CASSPRQAAGGLAKNIQYF. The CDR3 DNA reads TGTGCCAGTAGTCCTCGCCAGGCGGCAGGGGGACTAGCCAAAAACATTCAGTACTTC.

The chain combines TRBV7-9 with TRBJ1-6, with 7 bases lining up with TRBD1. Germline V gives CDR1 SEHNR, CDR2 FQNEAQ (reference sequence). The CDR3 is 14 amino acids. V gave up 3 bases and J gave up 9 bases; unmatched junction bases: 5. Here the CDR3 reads CASSLGQGVSPLHF. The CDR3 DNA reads TGTGCCAGCAGCTTGGGCCAGGGGGTTTCACCCCTCCACTTT.

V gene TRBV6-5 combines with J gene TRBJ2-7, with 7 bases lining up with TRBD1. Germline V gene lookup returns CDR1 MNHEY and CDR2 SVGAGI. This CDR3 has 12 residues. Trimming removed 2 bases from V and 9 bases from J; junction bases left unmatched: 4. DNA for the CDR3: TGTGCCAGCAGTTACAGGGGGCAGGGGCAGTACTTC. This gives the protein CASSYRGQGQYF.

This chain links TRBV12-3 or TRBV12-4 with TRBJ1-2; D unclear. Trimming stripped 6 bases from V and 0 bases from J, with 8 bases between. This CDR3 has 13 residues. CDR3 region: CASRRGANYGYTF. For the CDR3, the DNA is TGTGCCAGCAGGCGGGGTGCTAACTATGGCTACACCTTC.

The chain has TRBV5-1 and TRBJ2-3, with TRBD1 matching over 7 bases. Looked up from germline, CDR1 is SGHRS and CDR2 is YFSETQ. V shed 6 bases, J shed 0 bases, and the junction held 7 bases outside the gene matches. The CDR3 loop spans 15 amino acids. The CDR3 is CASTLGQPSTDTQYF. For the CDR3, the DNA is TGCGCCAGCACCCTGGGACAGCCTAGCACAGATACGCAGTATTTT.

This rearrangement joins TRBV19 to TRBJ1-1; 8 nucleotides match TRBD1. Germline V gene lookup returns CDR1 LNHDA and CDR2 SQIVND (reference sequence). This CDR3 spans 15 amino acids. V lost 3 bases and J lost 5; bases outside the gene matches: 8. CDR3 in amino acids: CASSMLTGGGTEAFF. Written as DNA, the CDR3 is TGTGCCAGTAGTATGCTTACAGGGGGGGGGACTGAAGCTTTCTTT.

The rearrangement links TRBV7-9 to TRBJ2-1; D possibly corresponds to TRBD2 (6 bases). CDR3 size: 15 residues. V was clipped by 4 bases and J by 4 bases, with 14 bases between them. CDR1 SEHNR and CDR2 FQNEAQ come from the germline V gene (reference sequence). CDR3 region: CASSSTSSYYNEQFF. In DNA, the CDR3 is TGTGCCAGCAGCTCTACTAGCTCTTATTACAATGAGCAGTTCTTC. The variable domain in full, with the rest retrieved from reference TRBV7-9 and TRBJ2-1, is DTGVSQNPRHKITKRGQNVTFRCDPISEHNRLYWYRQTLGQGPEFLTYFQNEAQLEKSRLLSDRFSAERPKGSFSTLEIQRTEQGDSAMYLCASSSTSSYYNEQFFGPGTRLTVL.

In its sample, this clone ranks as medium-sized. CDR3 protein: CAWILEETGVAFF. The CDR3 DNA is TGTGCCTGGATACTGGAAGAGACGGGGGTAGCTTTCTTT. The chain carries TRBV30 and TRBJ1-1; possibly TRBD1 for D (5 bases). This CDR3 is built from 13 residues. Trimming stripped 4 bases from V and 10 bases from J, with 19 bases between. Germline-derived CDR1 and CDR2 are GTSNPN and SVGIG (reference sequence).